This TCR beta chain was found in a study of CD8 T cells in Susac syndrome. The authors carried out high-throughput sequencing of TCR beta. They applied it to CD8+ and CD4+ T cells obtained from blood. Isolation of CD8+ and CD4+ T cells was performed negatively, whereas enrichment of TEMRA cells was done by FACS. Worth noting for this clonotype: Its target is unknown.

In germline, CDR1 is SNHLY, CDR2 FYNNEI. The CDR3 length is 15 residues. V was pared by 2 bases and J by 6 bases, with 6 bases of the junction left unmatched. When the RNA was reverse transcribed, random hexamers were used with an input of roughly 0.45 to 1 ug. Each CDR3 protein is one row after TCRdb ran MiXCR on the immunoSEQ multiplex PCR reads. The sample shows around 130,000 distinct CDR3 sequences, 85% to 95% of them seen only once. General study points: Susac-specific public clones were found in both the total CD8+ and the CD8+ TEMRA repertoires, with approximately 16 in the former and several in the latter. Susac syndrome CD8+ repertoires were clonally expanded, most strongly in CD8+ TEMRA cells.

The sequencing input was CD8+ T cells from PBMCs. The sequence was collected from a human donor with Susac syndrome. This sequence joins TRBV2 and TRBJ1-4; TRBD1 agrees at 7 bases. CDR3 coding DNA: TGTGCCAGCAGTGAAAGGGGGCGCAAGGATGAAAAACTGTTTTTT. The encoded protein is CASSERGRKDEKLFF.